This paragraph covers one T cell receptor beta chain sequence. With 60 Vbeta and 13 Jbeta primers, the PCR was carried out. Here immunoSEQ multiplex PCR was the method, and the copy in TCRdb shows in-frame clones only, minus some. The table includes 150,000 to 200,000 clones, around 79% detected once. The CDR3 extends over 14 amino acids. The V gene lost 0 bases and the J gene lost 8 bases, with 12 bases spanning the gap. Germline V lookup: CDR1 SGHRS, CDR2 YFSETQ. This sample was taken from a study of cytomegalovirus exposure and HLA in healthy donors. The TCR sequence derives from a woman between 40 and 50 years old in good health and CMV-seronegative. The chain links TRBV5-1 to TRBJ2-4; maybe TRBD1 (5 bases). The specimen sequenced was PBMCs. The CDR3 DNA reads as TGCGCCAGCAGCTTGGATCCCCAGGGCTACATTCAGTACTTC. It translates to CASSLDPQGYIQYF.